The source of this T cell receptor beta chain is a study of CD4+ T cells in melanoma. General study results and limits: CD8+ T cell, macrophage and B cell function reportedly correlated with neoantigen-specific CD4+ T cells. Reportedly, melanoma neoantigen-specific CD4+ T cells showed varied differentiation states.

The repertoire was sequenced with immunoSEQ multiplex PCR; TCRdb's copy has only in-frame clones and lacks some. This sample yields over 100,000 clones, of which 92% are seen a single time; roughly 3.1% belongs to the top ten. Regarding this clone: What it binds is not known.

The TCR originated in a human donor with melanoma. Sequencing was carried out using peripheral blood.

CDR3 residues: CASSPLPSGIADTQYF. The CDR3 nucleotides are TGTGCCAGCAGCCCCTTGCCTAGCGGGATCGCAGATACGCAGTATTTT. The chain is built from TRBV9 and TRBJ2-3, with TRBD2 identical over 9 bases. The CDR3 runs 16 residues. Looked up from germline, CDR1 is SGDLS and CDR2 is YYNGEE. V lost 4 bases, J lost 4 bases, and 10 bases stayed unmatched.